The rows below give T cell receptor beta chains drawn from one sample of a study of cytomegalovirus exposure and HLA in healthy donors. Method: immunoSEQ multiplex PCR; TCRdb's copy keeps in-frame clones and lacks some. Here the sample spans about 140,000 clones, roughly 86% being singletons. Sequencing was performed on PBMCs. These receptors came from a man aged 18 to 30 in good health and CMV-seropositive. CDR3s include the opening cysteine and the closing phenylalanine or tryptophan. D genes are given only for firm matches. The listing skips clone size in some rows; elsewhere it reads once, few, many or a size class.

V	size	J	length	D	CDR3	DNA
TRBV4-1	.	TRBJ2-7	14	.	CASSQRQPPFEQYF	TGCGCCAGCAGCCAACGACAGCCACCCTTCGAGCAGTACTTC
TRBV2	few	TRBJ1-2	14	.	CASIQTRVIYGYTF	TGTGCCAGCATCCAAACCAGGGTAATCTATGGCTACACCTTC
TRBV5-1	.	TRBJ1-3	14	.	CASSVTGSGNTIYF	TGCGCCAGCAGCGTTACAGGGTCTGGAAACACCATATATTTT
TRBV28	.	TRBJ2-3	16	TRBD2	CAIQPPQREGVDTQYF	TGTGCCATCCAACCCCCCCAGCGGGAGGGGGTAGATACGCAGTATTTT
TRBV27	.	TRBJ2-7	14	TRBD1	CASSETGVAYEQYF	TGTGCCAGCAGTGAAACAGGGGTAGCCTACGAGCAGTACTTC
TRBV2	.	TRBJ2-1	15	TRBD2	CASGGGTSSYNEQFF	TGTGCCAGTGGCGGCGGGACTAGCTCCTACAATGAGCAGTTCTTC
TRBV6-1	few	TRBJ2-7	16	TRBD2	CASSEEVSSGTYEQYF	TGTGCCAGCAGTGAAGAAGTGTCTAGCGGTACCTACGAGCAGTACTTC
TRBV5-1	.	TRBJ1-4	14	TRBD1	CASSLGTGGEKLFF	TGCGCCAGCAGCCTCGGGACAGGAGGTGAAAAACTGTTTTTT
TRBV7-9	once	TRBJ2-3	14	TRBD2	CASSSGTSLGTQYF	TGTGCCAGCAGCTCCGGGACTAGTCTTGGTACGCAGTATTTT
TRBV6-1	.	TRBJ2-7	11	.	CASSPLEEQYF	TGTGCCAGCAGTCCTCTAGAGGAGCAGTACTTC
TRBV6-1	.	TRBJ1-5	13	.	CASTANFNQPQHF	TGTGCCAGCACCGCAAACTTCAATCAGCCCCAGCATTTT
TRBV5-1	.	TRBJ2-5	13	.	CASSLDYQETQYF	TGCGCCAGCAGCCTGGACTACCAAGAGACCCAGTACTTC
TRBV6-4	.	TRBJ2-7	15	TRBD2	CASSDSAGPGYEQYF	TGTGCCAGCAGTGACTCAGCGGGGCCCGGCTACGAGCAGTACTTC
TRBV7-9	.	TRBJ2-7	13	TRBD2	CASSPSGSHEQYF	TGTGCCAGCAGCCCTAGCGGGAGCCACGAGCAGTACTTC
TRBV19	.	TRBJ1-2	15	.	CASSIARSSLYGYTF	TGTGCCAGTAGTATAGCGAGATCGAGTCTTTATGGCTACACCTTC
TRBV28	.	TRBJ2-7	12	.	CASRLGGGEQYF	TGTGCCAGCAGACTGGGGGGAGGCGAGCAGTACTTC
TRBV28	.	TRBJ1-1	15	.	CASREMTGRNTEAFF	TGTGCCAGCAGGGAAATGACAGGCCGGAACACTGAAGCTTTCTTT